The next 18 T cell receptor beta chains were all read from a single sample in a study of circulating CD8 cells and anti-PD-1 response in melanoma (dated by TCRdb to the early 2020s). Reads for this sample came from a NextSeq 500. The QIAseq Immune Repertoire RNA Library Kit, Human TCR Panel was used to prepare TCR libraries from around 15 ng of total RNA. TCRdb passed the public sequencing reads through fastp at Q25 and MiXCR, retaining productive beta sequences. Records with the same CDR3 protein are collapsed into one entry carrying the most frequent genes and DNA. Here the sample has several hundred distinct CDR3 sequences; 5.3% occur a single time. Jointly, the top ten make up over 25% of the sample. Using a BD FACSAria II cell sorter, four subsets defined by PD-1 and/or TIGIT were sorted out of live CD3+CD8+TCRalphabeta+ cells. The sample was CD8+ T cells from PBMCs, taken at baseline or after one month of anti-PD-1 therapy (not recorded which). The source is a human donor with melanoma.

This clonotype is classed as large (0.1 to 1%). This chain joins TRBV20-1 and TRBJ2-7; 8 nucleotides align to TRBD1. CDR3 size: 15 residues. Unmatched junction bases numbered 6, after V lost 1 base and J lost 1 base. Germline V gives CDR1 DFQATT, CDR2 SNEGSKA (reference sequence). The DNA of the CDR3 is TGCAGTGCTAGAGTCGTGGACAGGGAATCCTACGAGCAGTACTTC. Translating it yields CSARVVDRESYEQYF.

By its share, this clonotype is large. This chain links TRBV2 with TRBJ2-7; 9 nucleotides agree with TRBD1. CDR3 length: 16 residues. Germline values: CDR1 SNHLY, CDR2 FYNNEI. V shed 3 bases, J shed 2 bases, and the junction held 8 bases outside the gene matches. This CDR3 is CASSERAGQGPYEQYF. Written as DNA, the CDR3 is TGTGCCAGCAGTGAGAGGGCGGGACAGGGACCCTACGAGCAGTACTTC. The whole variable domain, filled in from reference TRBV2 and TRBJ2-7, reads EPEVTQTPSHQVTQMGQEVILRCVPISNHLYFYWYRQILGQKVEFLVSFYNNEISEKSEIFDDQFSVERPDGSNFTLKIRSTKLEDSAMYFCASSERAGQGPYEQYFGPGTRLTVT.

This clonotype is termed medium-sized. This chain uses TRBV28 with TRBJ2-7; D might be TRBD1 (7 bases). Trimming stripped 4 bases from V and 3 bases from J, with 13 bases between. CDR3 length: 14 residues. Germline V CDR1 and CDR2: MDHEN, SYDVKM. CDR3 protein: CASSSRGVSYEQYF. The CDR3 DNA reads TGTGCCAGCAGTTCCAGGGGGGTGAGCTACGAGCAGTACTTC. The complete variable domain, with remaining parts taken from reference TRBV28 and TRBJ2-7, reads DVKVTQSSRYLVKRTGEKVFLECVQDMDHENMFWYRQDPGLGLRLIYFSYDVKMKEKGDIPEGYSVSREKKERFSLILESASTNQTSMYLCASSSRGVSYEQYFGPGTRLTVT.

Judged by abundance, this clonotype is medium-sized. The chain recombines TRBV20-1 with TRBJ2-7, with D possibly being TRBD1 (6 bases). Per germline, CDR1 DFQATT and CDR2 SNEGSKA (reference sequence). The CDR3 is 13 amino acids. The ends were cut back, 5 bases at V and 5 bases at J, with 16 bases in the middle. CDR3 sequence (DNA): TGCAGTGCTTCGCATTCTTACAGGGACGAGCAGTACTTC. Translating it yields CSASHSYRDEQYF.

Within the sample, this clonotype is large. This chain joins TRBV9 and TRBJ1-3; D gene ambiguous. The CDR3 spans 16 residues. Germline CDR1 reads SGDLS; CDR2 reads YYNGEE. Between the trimmed V and J ends, which lost 4 bases and 0 bases, there was a span of 14 bases. CDR3 sequence: CASSSGRLTSGNTIYF. CDR3 nucleotide sequence: TGTGCCAGCAGCTCAGGACGGTTGACCTCTGGAAACACCATATATTTT.

This clonotype rates as medium-sized. The chain employs TRBV7-9 and TRBJ2-2, with no clear D. This CDR3 has 15 residues. Trimming took off 2 bases at V and 0 bases at J, with 7 bases between the two ends. Germline CDR1 reads SEHNR; CDR2 reads FQNEAQ (reference sequence). CDR3 protein: CASSLFQTNTGELFF. Here the CDR3 DNA reads TGTGCCAGCAGCTTATTCCAGACGAACACCGGGGAGCTGTTTTTT. The entire variable domain, with the rest obtained from reference TRBV7-9 and TRBJ2-2, is as follows: DTGVSQNPRHKITKRGQNVTFRCDPISEHNRLYWYRQTLGQGPEFLTYFQNEAQLEKSRLLSDRFSAERPKGSFSTLEIQRTEQGDSAMYLCASSLFQTNTGELFFGEGSRLTVL.

This clonotype is labeled large. The V and J genes are TRBV20-1 and TRBJ1-5; 7 bases line up with TRBD1. Losses at the gene ends were 6 bases for V and 6 bases for J; bases not matched to a gene: 11. Per germline, CDR1 DFQATT and CDR2 SNEGSKA (reference sequence). The CDR3 spans 14 residues. The DNA for the CDR3 is TGCAGTGCCACCTCGATGACAGGGCTTCAGCCCCAGCATTTT. Encoded protein: CSATSMTGLQPQHF.

By share, this clonotype counts as large (0.1 to 1%). The chain couples TRBV5-4 to TRBJ2-3, with D maybe TRBD2 (6 bases). CDR1 is SGHNT and CDR2 is YYREEE in the germline V gene (reference sequence). The V end was cut by 2 bases, the J end by 3 bases, with 10 bases between. The CDR3 totals 14 residues. The chain's CDR3 is CASSFGGDTDTQYF. The CDR3 region has the DNA TGTGCCAGCAGCTTCGGGGGAGATACAGATACGCAGTATTTT. The variable domain in full, completed from reference TRBV5-4 and TRBJ2-3, reads ETGVTQSPTHLIKTRGQQVTLRCSSQSGHNTVSWYQQALGQGPQFIFQYYREEENGRGNFPPRFSGLQFPNYSSELNVNALELDDSALYLCASSFGGDTDTQYFGPGTRLTVL.

This clonotype is classed as large. The chain employs TRBV25-1 and TRBJ1-5; D is perhaps TRBD1 (5 bases). CDR1 and CDR2 (germline): MGHDK, SYGVNS. This CDR3 spans 14 amino acids. Trimming pared 6 bases from V and 4 bases from J, leaving 13 bases between. As DNA, the CDR3 is TGTGCCAGCAGGAGGGACGGCGAGAATCAGCCCCAGCATTTT. It specifies CASRRDGENQPQHF.

This clonotype is labeled medium-sized. This chain uses TRBV11-2 with TRBJ2-7; D might be TRBD1 (6 bases). Germline V gene sequence: CDR1 SGHAT, CDR2 FQNNGV. There are 15 residues in the CDR3. V dropped 1 base and J dropped 1 base, with 11 bases sitting between them. The CDR3 loop is CASSLGGTYSYEQYF. CDR3 coding DNA: TGTGCCAGCAGCTTAGGGGGGACATATTCCTACGAGCAGTACTTC. Full variable domain (rest looked up from reference TRBV11-2 and TRBJ2-7): EAGVAQSPRYKIIEKRQSVAFWCNPISGHATLYWYQQILGQGPKLLIQFQNNGVVDDSQLPKDRFSAERLKGVDSTLKIQPAKLEDSAVYLCASSLGGTYSYEQYFGPGTRLTVT.

This clonotype rates as medium-sized (0.01 to 0.1%). This may come from a read error, since a much larger clone is one base off. The chain has TRBV28 and TRBJ2-3; D possibly corresponds to TRBD1 (6 bases). This CDR3 contains 17 residues. Germline V CDR1 and CDR2: MDHEN, SYDVKM. The CDR3 spells CAISQHLQGISTDTQYF. The CDR3 DNA reads as TGTGCCATCAGTCAACATTTACAGGGTATAAGCACAGATACGCAGTATTTT.

By sample fraction, this clonotype is large. The V gene is TRBV6-2 or TRBV6-3, the J gene TRBJ2-2; D gene unclear. Trimming shortened V by 2 bases and J by 6 bases, and 10 bases separated the two germline ends. Germline CDR1 MNHEY, CDR2 SVGEGT. This CDR3 contains 14 residues. The CDR3 spells CASSYLPAAGELFF. The CDR3 bases are TGTGCCAGCAGTTACCTGCCGGCAGCCGGGGAGCTGTTTTTT.

The V call is TRBV19, the J call TRBJ1-1; D is ambiguous. The germline V and J ends were trimmed by 3 bases and 5 bases, with 13 bases remaining between them. CDR1 is LNHDA, CDR2 SQIVND, per germline (reference sequence). This CDR3 contains 14 residues. CDR3 in amino acids: CASSMRREETEAFF. CDR3 nucleotides: TGTGCCAGTAGTATGAGGAGGGAAGAAACTGAAGCTTTCTTT.

This clonotype is termed large. V is TRBV2 and J is TRBJ2-7, with D hard to call. The CDR3 loop spans 15 amino acids. Germline loops: CDR1 SNHLY, CDR2 FYNNEI. The V end was cut by 2 bases, the J end by 6 bases, with 17 bases between. The CDR3 is CASSELDGTVREQYF. The CDR3 DNA reads as TGTGCCAGCAGTGAACTAGACGGAACCGTACGCGAGCAGTACTTC. The full variable domain, its missing parts supplied by reference TRBV2 and TRBJ2-7, is EPEVTQTPSHQVTQMGQEVILRCVPISNHLYFYWYRQILGQKVEFLVSFYNNEISEKSEIFDDQFSVERPDGSNFTLKIRSTKLEDSAMYFCASSELDGTVREQYFGPGTRLTVT.

This clonotype was recorded a few times. The rearrangement links TRBV5-1 to TRBJ2-1; D not certain. This CDR3 contains 16 residues. Germline values: CDR1 SGHRS, CDR2 YFSETQ. V dropped 4 bases and J dropped 5 bases, with 19 bases sitting between them. CDR3 in amino acids: CASSLKWGSLDNEQFF. The CDR3 bases are TGCGCCAGCAGCCTCAAATGGGGATCCTTGGACAATGAGCAGTTCTTC.

The rearrangement joins TRBV6-5 to TRBJ2-1; 9 bases match TRBD2. Germline V lookup: CDR1 MNHEY, CDR2 SVGAGI. V was pared by 10 bases and J by 3 bases, with 1 base of the junction left unmatched. The CDR3 extends over 12 amino acids. The chain's CDR3 is CATTSGYNEQFF. The DNA of the CDR3 is TGTGCCACGACTAGCGGCTACAATGAGCAGTTCTTC.

By sample share, this clonotype is large. The V call is TRBV7-6, the J call TRBJ2-3, with a weak D call TRBD1 (5 bases). The V and J ends lost 6 bases and 2 bases respectively, with 18 bases between them. The CDR3 is made up of 16 amino acids. CDR1 SGHVS and CDR2 FNYEAQ come from the germline V gene. CDR3 nucleotides: TGTGCCAGCAGTAAACCAACAGGCACAATCACAGATACGCAGTATTTT. Translated, it gives CASSKPTGTITDTQYF.

This clonotype ranks as medium-sized. V usage is TRBV4-1 and J usage is TRBJ1-2, with D perhaps matching TRBD1 (5 bases). Germline CDR1 reads MGHRA; CDR2 reads YSYEKL. The CDR3 extends over 15 amino acids. The germline V and J ends were trimmed by 4 bases and 0 bases, with 12 bases remaining between them. The CDR3 DNA is TGCGCCAGCAGCCGCCCCGACAGAACTAACTATGGCTACACCTTC. Translated: CASSRPDRTNYGYTF.